The 5 T cell receptor beta chains below all came from one sample that was sequenced in a study of OX40 agonist ivuxolimab in advanced cancers. Clones were sequenced by immunoSEQ multiplex PCR, and TCRdb holds only the in-frame ones, with some missing. The data show 60,000 to 65,000 clones, around 87% seen once. The sequenced sample was CD4+ or CD8+ T cells sorted from blood, obtained in a trial of the OX40 agonist ivuxolimab. These receptors originate from an adult with an advanced solid tumor such as melanoma, head and neck, liver or kidney cancer.

V gene TRBV6-1 combines with J gene TRBJ2-1; the match to TRBD2 covers 7 bases. Germline-derived CDR1 and CDR2 are MNHNS and SASEGT. The CDR3 is 15 residues long. V lost 2 bases, J lost 3 bases, and 4 bases stayed unmatched. The CDR3 DNA is TGTGCCAGCAGTGAATTTAGCGGGTTCTACAATGAGCAGTTCTTC. It codes for CASSEFSGFYNEQFF.

About this clone: Other DNA sequences in this sample translate to the same CDR3. The J gene is TRBJ2-2, the V gene TRBV7-2, with unresolved D. The germline V and J ends were trimmed by 1 base and 4 bases, with 4 bases remaining between them. The CDR3 runs to 13 residues. Germline V gene lookup returns CDR1 SGHTA and CDR2 FQGNSA. CDR3 DNA: TGTGCCAGCAGCTTAGTGAGCACCGGGGAGCTGTTTTTT. Its translation is CASSLVSTGELFF. Variable domain in full (rest from reference TRBV7-2 and TRBJ2-2): GAGVSQSPSNKVTEKGKDVELRCDPISGHTALYWYRQSLGQGLEFLIYFQGNSAPDKSGLPSDRFSAERTGGSVSTLTIQRTQQEDSAVYLCASSLVSTGELFFGEGSRLTVL.

The rearrangement links TRBV6-6 to TRBJ2-2; perhaps TRBD2 as D (6 bases). Germline-derived CDR1 and CDR2 are MNHNY and SVGAGI (reference sequence). V lost 4 bases and J lost 4, with 10 bases in between. The CDR3 contains 14 residues. In DNA, the CDR3 is TGTGCCAGCAGTTTGGACTACTTCACCGGGGAGCTGTTTTTT. Its protein product is CASSLDYFTGELFF.

The V gene is TRBV4-2, the J gene TRBJ2-1; 12 bases align to TRBD2. The V segment lost 5 bases and the J segment 6 bases; nucleotides outside the gene matches: 5. The CDR3 runs to 15 residues. Germline CDR1 and CDR2: LGHNA and YNFKEQ. CDR3 DNA: TGTGCCAGCAGCGGACGACTAGCGGGAGTCAATGAGCAGTTCTTC. As protein: CASSGRLAGVNEQFF.

The V call is TRBV29-1, the J call TRBJ1-5; D gene ambiguous. This CDR3 has 13 residues. Trimming took off 0 bases at V and 4 bases at J, with 7 bases between the two ends. Per germline, CDR1 SQVTM and CDR2 ANQGSEA. Here the CDR3 reads CSVEEGMNQPQHF. CDR3 nucleotides: TGCAGCGTTGAAGAGGGTATGAATCAGCCCCAGCATTTT.